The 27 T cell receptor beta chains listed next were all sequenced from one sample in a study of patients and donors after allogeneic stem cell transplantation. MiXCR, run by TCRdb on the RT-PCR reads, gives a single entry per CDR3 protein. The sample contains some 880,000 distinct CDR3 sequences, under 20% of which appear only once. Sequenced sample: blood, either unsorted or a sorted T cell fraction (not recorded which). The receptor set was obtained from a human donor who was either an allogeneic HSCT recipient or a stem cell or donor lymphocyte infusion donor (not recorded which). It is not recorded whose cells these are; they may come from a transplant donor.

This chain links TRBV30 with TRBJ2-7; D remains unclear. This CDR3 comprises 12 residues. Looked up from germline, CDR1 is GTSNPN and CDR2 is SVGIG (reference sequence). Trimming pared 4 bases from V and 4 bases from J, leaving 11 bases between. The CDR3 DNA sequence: TGTGCCTGGAAGACTGGCCCATACGAGCAGTACTTC. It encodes CAWKTGPYEQYF.

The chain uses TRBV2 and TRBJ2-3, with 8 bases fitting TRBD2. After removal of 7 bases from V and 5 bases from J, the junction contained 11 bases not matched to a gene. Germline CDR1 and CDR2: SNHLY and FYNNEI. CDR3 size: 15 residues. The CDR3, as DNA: TGTGCCAGCAATGAGCGGGGGAACACGCAAGATACGCAGTATTTT. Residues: CASNERGNTQDTQYF.

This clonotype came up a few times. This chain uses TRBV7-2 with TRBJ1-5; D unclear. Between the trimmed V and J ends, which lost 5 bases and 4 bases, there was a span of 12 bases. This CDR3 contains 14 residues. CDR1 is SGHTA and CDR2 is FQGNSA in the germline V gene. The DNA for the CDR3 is TGTGCCAGCAGCATTATGGTGGGGAATCAGCCCCAGCATTTT. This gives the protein CASSIMVGNQPQHF.

CDR3 in amino acids: CASSPGRVGGGIYNEQFF. CDR3 bases: TGCGCCAGCAGCCCCGGCAGGGTAGGCGGGGGGATCTACAATGAGCAGTTCTTC. The V gene is TRBV4-3, the J gene TRBJ2-1; 8 bases fit TRBD2. The J segment lost 3 bases and the V segment lost 4 bases, leaving 14 bases of the junction unmatched. Germline V CDR1 and CDR2: LGHNA, YSLEER. CDR3 length: 18 residues.

The CDR3 bases are TGTGCCAGCAGCCAAGTGTATCGCGGTTTGGATTACGAGCAGTACTTC. Protein sequence: CASSQVYRGLDYEQYF. The V call is TRBV14, the J call TRBJ2-7, with unresolved D. Germline values: CDR1 SGHDN, CDR2 FVKESK. Trimming cost V 1 base and J 4 bases, with 17 bases left between them. This CDR3 contains 16 residues.

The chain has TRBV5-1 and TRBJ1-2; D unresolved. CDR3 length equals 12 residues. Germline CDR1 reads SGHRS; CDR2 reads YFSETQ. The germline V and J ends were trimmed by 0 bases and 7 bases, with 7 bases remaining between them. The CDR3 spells CASSLAFSGYTF. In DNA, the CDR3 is TGCGCCAGCAGCTTGGCCTTCTCTGGCTACACCTTC.

The CDR3 is CASSQEKGQSGYTF. CDR3 in DNA: TGTGCCAGCAGCCAAGAGAAGGGGCAGAGTGGCTACACCTTC. The chain combines TRBV4-2 with TRBJ1-2; D may be TRBD1 (5 bases). Looked up from germline, CDR1 is LGHNA and CDR2 is YNFKEQ. CDR3 length: 14 residues. The V gene lost 0 bases and the J gene lost 7 bases, with 12 bases spanning the gap.

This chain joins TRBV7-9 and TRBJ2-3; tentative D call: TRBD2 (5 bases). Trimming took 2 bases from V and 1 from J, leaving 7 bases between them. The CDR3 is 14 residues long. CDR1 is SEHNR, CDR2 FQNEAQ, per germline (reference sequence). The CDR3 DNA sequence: TGTGCCAGCAGCTTATGGGGAGGCACAGATACGCAGTATTTT. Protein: CASSLWGGTDTQYF.

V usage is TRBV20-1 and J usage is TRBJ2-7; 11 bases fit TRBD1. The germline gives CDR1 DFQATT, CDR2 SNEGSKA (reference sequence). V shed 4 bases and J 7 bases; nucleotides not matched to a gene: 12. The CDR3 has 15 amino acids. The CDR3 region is CSAIRGDRGRGEQYF. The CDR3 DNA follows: TGCAGTGCTATACGCGGGGACAGGGGGAGGGGAGAGCAGTACTTC.

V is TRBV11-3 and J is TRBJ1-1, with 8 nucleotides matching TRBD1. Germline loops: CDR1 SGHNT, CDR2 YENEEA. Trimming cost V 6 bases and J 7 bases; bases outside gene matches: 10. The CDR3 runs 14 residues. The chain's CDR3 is CASRPPDRGVEAFF. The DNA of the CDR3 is TGTGCCAGCAGACCCCCCGACAGGGGAGTTGAAGCTTTCTTT.

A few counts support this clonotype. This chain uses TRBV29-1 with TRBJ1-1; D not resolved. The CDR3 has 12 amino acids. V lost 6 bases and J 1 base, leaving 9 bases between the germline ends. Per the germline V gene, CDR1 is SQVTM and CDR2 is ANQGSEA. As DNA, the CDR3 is TGCAGCGTCCAGCAGAAGAACACTGAAGCTTTCTTT. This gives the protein CSVQQKNTEAFF.

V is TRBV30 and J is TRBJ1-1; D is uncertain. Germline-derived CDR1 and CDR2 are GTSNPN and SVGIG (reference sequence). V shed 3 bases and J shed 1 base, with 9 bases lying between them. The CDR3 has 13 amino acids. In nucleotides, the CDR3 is TGTGCCTGGAGCCTCGAATGGAACACTGAAGCTTTCTTT. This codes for CAWSLEWNTEAFF.

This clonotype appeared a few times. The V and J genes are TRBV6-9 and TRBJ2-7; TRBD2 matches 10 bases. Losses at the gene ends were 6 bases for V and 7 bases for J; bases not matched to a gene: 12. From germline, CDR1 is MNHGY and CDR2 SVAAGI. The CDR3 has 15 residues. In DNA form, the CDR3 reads TGTGCCAGCAGATCTCCAGCGGGAGGGCCGGAAGAGCAGTACTTC. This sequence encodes CASRSPAGGPEEQYF.

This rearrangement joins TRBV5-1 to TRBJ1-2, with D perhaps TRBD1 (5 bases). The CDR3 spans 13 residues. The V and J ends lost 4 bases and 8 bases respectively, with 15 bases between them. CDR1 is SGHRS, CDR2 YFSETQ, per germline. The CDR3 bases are TGCGCCAGCAGCGTCGCGGGACGAAGAGGCTACACCTTC. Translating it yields CASSVAGRRGYTF. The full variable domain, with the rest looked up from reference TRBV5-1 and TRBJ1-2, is KAGVTQTPRYLIKTRGQQVTLSCSPISGHRSVSWYQQTPGQGLQFLFEYFSETQRNKGNFPGRFSGRQFSNSRSEMNVSTLELGDSALYLCASSVAGRRGYTFGSGTRLTVV.

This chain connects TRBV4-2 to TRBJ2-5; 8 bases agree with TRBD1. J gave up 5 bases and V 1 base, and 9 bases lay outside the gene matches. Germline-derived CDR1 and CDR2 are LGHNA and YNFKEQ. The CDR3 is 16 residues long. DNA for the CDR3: TGTGCCAGCAGCCAAGTTCGGACAGGGCCCTACGAGACCCAGTACTTC. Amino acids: CASSQVRTGPYETQYF.

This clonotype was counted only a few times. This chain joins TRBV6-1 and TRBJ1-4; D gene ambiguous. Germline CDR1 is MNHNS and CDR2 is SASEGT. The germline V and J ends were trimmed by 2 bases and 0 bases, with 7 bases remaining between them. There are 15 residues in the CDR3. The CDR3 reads CASSEFSATNEKLFF. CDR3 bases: TGTGCCAGCAGTGAATTTTCAGCAACTAATGAAAAACTGTTTTTT.

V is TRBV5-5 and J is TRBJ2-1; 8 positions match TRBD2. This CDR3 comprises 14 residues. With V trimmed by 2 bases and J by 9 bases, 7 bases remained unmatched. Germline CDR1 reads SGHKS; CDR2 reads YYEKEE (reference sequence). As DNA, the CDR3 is TGTGCCAGCAGCTTCGGGGGGGATAGTGGTGAGCAGTTCTTC. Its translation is CASSFGGDSGEQFF.

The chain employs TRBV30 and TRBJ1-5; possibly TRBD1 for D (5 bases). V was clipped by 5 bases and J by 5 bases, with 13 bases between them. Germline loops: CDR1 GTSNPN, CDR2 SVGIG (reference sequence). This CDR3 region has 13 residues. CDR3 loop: CAWADSSHQPQHF. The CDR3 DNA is TGTGCCTGGGCCGACAGTTCTCATCAGCCCCAGCATTTT. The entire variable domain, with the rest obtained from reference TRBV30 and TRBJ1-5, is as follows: SQTIHQWPATLVQPVGSPLSLECTVEGTSNPNLYWYRQAAGRGLQLLFYSVGIGQISSEVPQNLSASRPQDRQFILSSKKLLLSDSGFYLCAWADSSHQPQHFGDGTRLSIL.

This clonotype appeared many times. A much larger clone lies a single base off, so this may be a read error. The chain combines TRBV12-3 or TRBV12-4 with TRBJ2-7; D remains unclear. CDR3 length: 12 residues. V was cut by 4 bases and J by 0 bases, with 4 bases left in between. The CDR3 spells CASSWSSYEQYF. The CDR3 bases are TGTGCCAGCAGTTGGAGCTCCTACGAGCAGTACTTC.

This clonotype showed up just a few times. CDR3 region: CASSLRTSGGLSTDTQYF. The CDR3 bases are TGTGCCAGCAGTCTCCGGACTAGCGGGGGGCTTAGCACAGATACGCAGTATTTT. The gene calls are TRBV27 and TRBJ2-3; 14 nucleotides line up with TRBD2. The trim removed 5 bases at V and 0 bases at J, leaving 7 bases unmatched. Germline-derived CDR1 and CDR2 are MNHEY and SMNVEV (reference sequence). The CDR3 covers 18 residues.

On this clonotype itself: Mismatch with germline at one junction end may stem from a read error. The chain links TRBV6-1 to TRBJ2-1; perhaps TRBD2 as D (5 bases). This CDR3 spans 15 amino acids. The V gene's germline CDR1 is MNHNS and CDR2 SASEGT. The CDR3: CASSPRASSHNEQFF. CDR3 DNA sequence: TGTGCCAGCAGCCCCCGGGCTAGCTCCCACAATGAGCAGTTCTTC.

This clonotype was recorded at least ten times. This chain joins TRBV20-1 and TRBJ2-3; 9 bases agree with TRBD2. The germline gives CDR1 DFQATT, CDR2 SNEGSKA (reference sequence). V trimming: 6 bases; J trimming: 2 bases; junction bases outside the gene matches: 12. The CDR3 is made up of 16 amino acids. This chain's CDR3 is CSATRRAGGLTDTQYF. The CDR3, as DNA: TGCAGTGCCACGAGGCGAGCGGGGGGACTCACAGATACGCAGTATTTT.

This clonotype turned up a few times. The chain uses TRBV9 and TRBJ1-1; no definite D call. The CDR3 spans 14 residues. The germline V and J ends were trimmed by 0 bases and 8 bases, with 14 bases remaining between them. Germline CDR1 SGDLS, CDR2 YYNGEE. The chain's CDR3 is CASSVAAGKGEAFF. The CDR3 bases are TGTGCCAGCAGCGTAGCGGCGGGTAAAGGAGAAGCTTTCTTT.

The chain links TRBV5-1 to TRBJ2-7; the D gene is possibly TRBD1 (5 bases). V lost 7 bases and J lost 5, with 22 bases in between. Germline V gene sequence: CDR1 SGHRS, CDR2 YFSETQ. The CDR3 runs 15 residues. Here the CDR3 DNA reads TGCGCCAGCGCCTCAGGGTTAAATAAGGCCCACGAGCAGTACTTC. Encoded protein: CASASGLNKAHEQYF.

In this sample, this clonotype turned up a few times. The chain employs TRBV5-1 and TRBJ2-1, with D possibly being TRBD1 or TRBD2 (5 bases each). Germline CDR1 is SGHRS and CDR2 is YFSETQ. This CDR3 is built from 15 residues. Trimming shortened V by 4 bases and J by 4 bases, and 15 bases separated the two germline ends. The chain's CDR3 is CASSRRDGSYNEQFF. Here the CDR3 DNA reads TGCGCCAGCAGCCGCCGGGACGGCTCATACAATGAGCAGTTCTTC.

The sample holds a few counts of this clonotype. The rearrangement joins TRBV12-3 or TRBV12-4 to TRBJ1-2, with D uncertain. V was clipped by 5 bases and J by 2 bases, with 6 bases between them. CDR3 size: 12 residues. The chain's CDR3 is CASSAINYGYTF. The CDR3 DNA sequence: TGTGCCAGCAGTGCCATAAACTATGGCTACACCTTC.

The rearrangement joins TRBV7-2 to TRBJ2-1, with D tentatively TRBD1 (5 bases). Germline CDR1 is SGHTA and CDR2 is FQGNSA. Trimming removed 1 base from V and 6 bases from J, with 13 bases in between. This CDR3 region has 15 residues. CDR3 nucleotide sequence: TGTGCCAGCAGCTTAGTTCAAGGGGCTCGCAATGAGCAGTTCTTC. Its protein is CASSLVQGARNEQFF.